This TCR beta chain was observed in a study of cytomegalovirus exposure and HLA in healthy donors. Healthy individuals who donated bone marrow served as the donors. PCR involved 60 Vbeta and 13 Jbeta primers. The assay was immunoSEQ multiplex PCR, and TCRdb's table has in-frame clones only and misses some. The data contain tens of thousands of clones, roughly 76% of them singletons. CDR1 and CDR2 from the germline V gene are MDHEN and SYDVKM. The germline V and J ends were trimmed by 6 bases and 4 bases, with 21 bases remaining between them. CDR3 length: 16 residues. This sequence joins TRBV28 and TRBJ1-2; D is possibly TRBD1 (6 bases). The clonotype originates from a man between 18 and 35 years old in good health and CMV-seronegative. Sequencing was done on a sample of PBMCs. CDR3 residues: CASRMDRGPDLYGYTF. Written as DNA, the CDR3 is TGTGCCAGCAGAATGGACAGAGGGCCTGATCTCTATGGCTACACCTTC.